This TCR beta chain was obtained from a study of TIL therapy for anti-PD-1-resistant metastatic lung cancer. Study background: Tumors carried a median roughly 1.5 non-synonymous mutations per megabase.

CDR1 MNHEY and CDR2 SVGAGI come from the germline V gene. This CDR3 is 15 amino acids long. V lost 4 bases and J lost 11, with 23 bases in between. Sequencing used immunoSEQ v3. The protocol was immunoSEQ multiplex PCR, while the TCRdb copy is restricted to in-frame clones and leaves out a portion. The data hold 12,000 or so clones, with about 54% observed a single time. The sample's time point: pre-treatment sample, taken before nivolumab and TIL therapy. Most excised metastases sampled were pleural nodules or supraclavicular lymph nodes. The TCR originated in a person aged 30 to 80 with non-small cell lung cancer. Sequenced material: tumor tissue, taken at baseline. The rearrangement joins TRBV6-5 to TRBJ1-1; possibly TRBD1 for D (5 bases). This CDR3 reads CASSLKAAGVGEAFF. The CDR3 region has the DNA TGTGCCAGCAGTTTAAAGGCTGCGGGCGTAGGGGAGGCTTTCTTT.